One and the same sample provided the 22 T cell receptor beta chains below, sequenced in a study of OX40 agonist ivuxolimab in advanced cancers. TCRdb's table, derived via immunoSEQ multiplex PCR, lists solely in-frame clones and lacks some. The repertoire holds approximately 70,000 clones, around 83% seen once, with roughly a sixth in the top ten. Material: CD4+ or CD8+ T cells sorted from blood, obtained in a trial of the OX40 agonist ivuxolimab. These receptors were taken from an adult with an advanced solid tumor such as melanoma, head and neck, liver or kidney cancer.

The genes are TRBV18 and TRBJ1-1, with 7 bases matching TRBD1. The CDR3 runs to 14 residues. Trimming took 2 bases from V and 3 from J; bases not matched to a gene: 3. Germline V gene data show CDR1 as KGHSH and CDR2 as LQKENI. This CDR3 is CASSPGRGYTEAFF. CDR3 nucleotides: TGTGCCAGCTCACCAGGCAGGGGGTACACTGAAGCTTTCTTT.

The genes are TRBV18 and TRBJ1-6, with 9 bases fitting TRBD1. The CDR3 is made up of 16 amino acids. J lost 5 bases, V lost 2 bases, and 4 bases had no gene match. Germline CDR1 KGHSH, CDR2 LQKENI. CDR3 nucleotides: TGTGCCAGCTCACCAGGGGACAGGGCTAATAATTCACCCCTCCACTTT. Translating it yields CASSPGDRANNSPLHF.

This clone has more than one count but fewer than ten. The chain is built from TRBV25-1 and TRBJ2-1, with 8 bases aligning to TRBD1. Looked up from germline, CDR1 is MGHDK and CDR2 is SYGVNS. This CDR3 contains 12 residues. V trimming: 4 bases; J trimming: 12 bases; junction bases outside the gene matches: 5. The DNA of the CDR3 is TGTGCCAGCAGTGCAGGACAGGGTGGGCAGTTCTTC. It codes for CASSAGQGGQFF.

The chain carries TRBV10-1 and TRBJ2-7, with TRBD2 matching 8 bases. From germline, CDR1 is WNHNN and CDR2 SYGVQD (reference sequence). This CDR3 region has 12 residues. V dropped 8 bases and J dropped 2; count of bases not matched to a gene: 2. CDR3 residues: CASRGGAYEQYF. The CDR3 nucleotides read TGCGCCAGCCGGGGGGGGGCCTACGAGCAGTACTTC.

Of note for this clone: Its ends do not fully match the called genes, so a read error is possible. This sequence joins TRBV15 and TRBJ2-7; TRBD1 is a possible D gene (8 bases). CDR1 and CDR2 (germline): LNHNV, YYDKDF (reference sequence). The CDR3 extends over 13 amino acids. The CDR3 reads CATSRDLTGGVQF. In nucleotides, the CDR3 is TGTGCCACCAGCAGAGATTTAACAGGGGGGGTCCAGTTC.

This chain connects TRBV19 to TRBJ1-5, with D tentatively TRBD1 (6 bases). Trimming took 5 bases from V and 6 from J, leaving 20 bases between them. Per the germline V gene, CDR1 is LNHDA and CDR2 is SQIVND (reference sequence). The CDR3 length is 16 residues. The CDR3 nucleotides are TGTGCCAGTAGTCCTTATCCATCGGGGGCCGGTCAGCCCCAGCATTTT. Translation gives CASSPYPSGAGQPQHF.

The CDR3 sequence is CASSLTTGRINEQFF. For the CDR3, the DNA is TGTGCCAGCAGTTTAACGACAGGGAGAATCAATGAGCAGTTCTTC. The V and J genes are TRBV28 and TRBJ2-1; TRBD1 agrees at 7 bases. Germline V gene lookup returns CDR1 MDHEN and CDR2 SYDVKM. J was trimmed by 6 bases and V by 2 bases; bases with no gene match: 7. There are 15 residues in the CDR3.

The chain's CDR3 is CASSLLGLGGGYNEQFF. The CDR3 DNA is TGCGCCAGCAGCTTATTAGGGTTAGGCGGGGGGTACAATGAGCAGTTCTTC. This chain uses TRBV5-1 with TRBJ2-1; 8 nucleotides line up with TRBD2. Germline trimming cut 2 bases from V and 4 bases from J; bases unmatched to any gene: 11. Germline V gene lookup returns CDR1 SGHRS and CDR2 YFSETQ. This CDR3 has 17 residues.

V is TRBV6-1 and J is TRBJ2-7; 15 positions match TRBD2. Germline trimming cut 11 bases from V and 4 bases from J; bases unmatched to any gene: 9. This CDR3 is 15 amino acids long. Germline values: CDR1 MNHNS, CDR2 SASEGT. The CDR3 region is CASQTGTSGGYEQYF. The CDR3 region has the DNA TGTGCCTCCCAAACCGGGACTAGCGGGGGGTACGAGCAGTACTTC.

This clone is a singleton in its sample. The chain is built from TRBV27 and TRBJ2-5; D is uncertain. The CDR3 sequence is 13 residues long. V shed 1 base and J shed 5 bases, with 8 bases lying between them. Germline V gene lookup returns CDR1 MNHEY and CDR2 SMNVEV (reference sequence). The CDR3 sequence: CASSLLFRETQYF. For the CDR3, the DNA is TGTGCCAGCAGTTTATTGTTTCGGGAGACCCAGTACTTC.

The chain couples TRBV15 to TRBJ1-5, with D unclear. Germline V gene data show CDR1 as LNHNV and CDR2 as YYDKDF (reference sequence). V lost 0 bases, J lost 0 bases, and 12 bases lay in between. CDR3 length: 17 residues. CDR3: CATSRDLARYSNQPQHF. CDR3 nucleotide sequence: TGTGCCACCAGCAGAGATCTGGCACGGTATAGCAATCAGCCCCAGCATTTT.

This rearrangement joins TRBV5-6 to TRBJ2-5; 7 bases fit TRBD1. The length of the CDR3 is 15 residues. Germline CDR1 SGHDT, CDR2 YYEEEE. V gave up 4 bases and J gave up 2 bases; unmatched junction bases: 8. The CDR3: CASSATGRQQETQYF. CDR3 sequence (DNA): TGTGCCAGCAGCGCGACAGGGAGACAACAAGAGACCCAGTACTTC.

This chain connects TRBV18 to TRBJ1-1; D remains ambiguous. CDR3 length: 12 amino acids. Per the germline V gene, CDR1 is KGHSH and CDR2 is LQKENI. Trimming pared 2 bases from V and 1 base from J, leaving 2 bases between. The CDR3: CASSPRNTEAFF. The CDR3 coding sequence is TGTGCCAGCTCACCAAGGAACACTGAAGCTTTCTTT.

The J gene is TRBJ1-5, the V gene TRBV6-4; 12 bases are shared with TRBD1. Germline V gene lookup returns CDR1 MRHNA and CDR2 SNTAGT. This CDR3 comprises 14 residues. V shed 6 bases, J shed 6 bases, and the junction held 3 bases outside the gene matches. The CDR3 reads CASRGQGAGQPQHF. CDR3 sequence (DNA): TGTGCCAGCAGGGGACAGGGGGCAGGTCAGCCCCAGCATTTT.

The V call is TRBV7-9, the J call TRBJ1-4, with D hard to call. Germline assignment: CDR1 SEHNR and CDR2 FQNEAQ (reference sequence). This CDR3 spans 16 amino acids. Trimming removed 1 base at V and 2 bases at J, with 11 bases between. The chain's CDR3 is CASSLGGFSTNEKLFF. CDR3 nucleotide sequence: TGTGCCAGCAGCTTAGGAGGGTTCAGCACTAATGAAAAACTGTTTTTT.

The gene calls are TRBV11-2 and TRBJ1-2; a possible D gene is TRBD1 (5 bases). The CDR3 runs 15 residues. The germline V and J ends were trimmed by 3 bases and 8 bases, with 19 bases remaining between them. Germline V gene data show CDR1 as SGHAT and CDR2 as FQNNGV. CDR3 in amino acids: CASSFRGVEGWGYTF. CDR3 DNA sequence: TGTGCCAGCAGCTTCCGAGGGGTCGAGGGATGGGGCTACACCTTC.

The rearrangement joins TRBV29-1 to TRBJ2-7, with a tentative D call TRBD1 (5 bases). The germline V and J ends were trimmed by 3 bases and 2 bases, with 17 bases remaining between them. Germline assignment: CDR1 SQVTM and CDR2 ANQGSEA. The CDR3 is 15 amino acids. The CDR3, as DNA: TGCAGCGTTGATTTTCAGGTATCAGGGACCTACGAGCAGTACTTC. Protein sequence: CSVDFQVSGTYEQYF.

The V gene is TRBV7-9, the J gene TRBJ2-2; 7 bases line up with TRBD2. J lost 3 bases, V lost 5 bases, and 9 bases had no gene match. Germline values: CDR1 SEHNR, CDR2 FQNEAQ (reference sequence). The CDR3 spans 16 residues. CDR3 DNA sequence: TGTGCCAGCAGCCTCAGCCGGGGGGAGTACACCGGGGAGCTGTTTTTT. Translating it yields CASSLSRGEYTGELFF.

The V gene is TRBV10-3, the J gene TRBJ1-1; weak D call: TRBD1 (6 bases). Trimming removed 6 bases at V and 6 bases at J, with 17 bases between. Germline-derived CDR1 and CDR2 are ENHRY and SYGVKD. The CDR3 totals 14 residues. The CDR3 reads CAISSTGTAAEAFF. CDR3 DNA sequence: TGTGCCATCAGCTCCACAGGGACGGCGGCTGAAGCTTTCTTT.

This clone came up a few times. The chain couples TRBV29-1 to TRBJ1-1; perhaps TRBD1 as D (6 bases). CDR3 length: 13 amino acids. Deletions cut 0 bases from V and 3 bases from J, with 8 bases between. Germline CDR1 is SQVTM and CDR2 is ANQGSEA. The CDR3 bases are TGCAGCGTTGAAGAACAGGGTGACACTGAAGCTTTCTTT. This codes for CSVEEQGDTEAFF.

For this clone: Other DNA sequences in this specimen translate into the identical CDR3. J is TRBJ2-7 and V is TRBV29-1; 10 bases fit TRBD2. The V gene end was trimmed by 4 bases and the J gene end by 2 bases; junction bases not matched to a gene: 5. The CDR3 loop spans 14 amino acids. Germline CDR1 SQVTM, CDR2 ANQGSEA. CDR3 coding DNA: TGCAGCGTTGTCCTAGCGGGAGTTCCCTACGAGCAGTACTTC. This gives the protein CSVVLAGVPYEQYF.

This clone was observed a single time. The rearrangement uses TRBV2 and TRBJ2-5, with no clear D. The CDR3 spans 13 residues. CDR1 and CDR2 from the germline V gene are SNHLY and FYNNEI. V was cut by 10 bases and J by 2 bases, with 14 bases left in between. CDR3 residues: CATRRGSQETQYF. The CDR3, as DNA: TGTGCCACCCGCCGCGGAAGTCAAGAGACCCAGTACTTC.